This TCR beta chain was observed in a study of T cell responses to AZD1222 COVID-19 vaccine (dated by TCRdb to the early 2020s). Broadly, across the study: TCR sequencing covered 230 or so trial participants: about 210 given two doses of AZD1222 and approximately 26 given two doses of MenACWY control vaccine. Enrollment into the trials was organized by age into subgroups of 18-55, 56-69 and 70-plus years, and those subgroups contained 148, 28 and 57 TCR-sequenced participants, respectively.

There are 15 amino acids in the CDR3, from cysteine to phenylalanine inclusive. Here the CDR3 DNA is all that survives: 45 bases in frame from base 1. V drops 2 bases and J drops 1 base, leaving 11 bases in between. CDR1 and CDR2 (MGHRA, YSYEKL) derive from the germline V gene. Beyond this particular receptor, the publication reports: Because no day 14 peak-response samples were available, repertoires were characterized only after the peak T cell response. The 56-69-year group was small, and its depth increase did not reach significance, likely because of low power. Participants were mostly white British, with more females than males. The authors suggested clonal diversity may have been underestimated. Epitopes outside the regions mutated in the B.1.351 and B.1.1.7 variants were reportedly recognized by nearly half of the unique spike-specific TCRs. Spike-specific TCR breadth and depth rose significantly after two AZD1222 doses compared with day 0 and with MenACWY recipients. Only five to seven AZD1222 recipients were SARS-CoV-2 seropositive at baseline, limiting conclusions about previously exposed vaccinees. Vaccine-associated CD4 TCRs spanned the whole spike protein, with dominant responses in regions 160-218 and 743-854.

Points on this clone: The antigen it recognizes is unknown. Per-nucleotide qualities are absent, and no much larger clonotype sits a single base away.

The CDR3 regions of human TCRbeta chains were analyzed by immunosequencing. Concerning the study's data processing: Repertoire TCRs were matched against a reference library of SARS-CoV-2-specific TCRs generated with the MIRA antigen-specificity platform. Breadth was defined as the fraction of unique TCRs that were SARS-CoV-2-associated. Depth was defined as the fraction of total T cells that were SARS-CoV-2-associated. Using the MIRA data, each spike-specific TCR was assigned both to the spike region to which the TCR was reactive and to a CD4 or CD8 class. Log10-transformed breadth and depth values were compared by one-way ANOVA with Sidak's multiple comparisons tests. Sourced from immuneACCESS, this table was stored by TCRdb with only in-frame sequences that have V and J called. A share of the clones is absent; for the studies checked, an unresolved V gene accounts for under half, and the remainder has no known explanation. D and trimming come from the DNA, and the V and J calls and clone size come from that table. In all, the sample holds approximately 140,000 clones, and 75% to 95% of those were seen once. About 2.1% of the sample lies in the top ten.

The time point label on this specimen signifies: about 28 days (+/-7) after the second vaccine dose. AZD1222 recipients with second doses at about 4 weeks or about 12 weeks were pooled, because spike-specific TCR depth and breadth did not differ between schedules. Samples from vaccinated people were obtained from the UK trials COV001 and COV002, which included a single-blind randomized controlled phase 2/3 trial of AZD1222 (ChAdOx1 nCoV-19) in healthy adults. For TCRbeta chain sequencing, PBMC samples were collected from trial participants at day 0 and at day 28 after the second dose. The TCR originated in an adult who received the AZD1222 COVID-19 vaccine. The sample consisted of peripheral blood, taken 28 days after the second AZD1222 dose. The V gene is TRBV4-1 and the J gene is TRBJ2-5, with TRBD1 as a weak D call on 5 bases. The nucleotides read TGCGCCAGCAGCCAAACGGACACCTTCCAAGAGACCCAGTACTTC. This gives the protein CASSQTDTFQETQYF.